What follows are 32 T cell receptor beta chains derived from one specimen sequenced in a study of immune evolution from preneoplasia to lung adenocarcinoma. The method was immunoSEQ multiplex PCR; TCRdb's version includes in-frame clones alone and lacks a portion of them. The sample lists several thousand clones; roughly 76% were seen once. The sequenced sample consisted of FFPE minimally invasive lung adenocarcinoma tissue. All receptors come from a person in their 70s with lung adenocarcinoma.

The chain links TRBV14 to TRBJ1-3; D remains ambiguous. The CDR3 consists of 13 residues. CDR1 SGHDN and CDR2 FVKESK come from the germline V gene. Trimming removed 0 bases at V and 4 bases at J, with 4 bases between. CDR3 coding DNA: TGTGCCAGCAGCCAAGACAGGGGAAACACCATATATTTT. Protein sequence: CASSQDRGNTIYF.

CDR3 protein: CASSLAGQENQETQYF. The DNA of the CDR3 is TGTGCCAGCAGCTTAGCGGGACAGGAAAACCAAGAGACCCAGTACTTC. This sequence joins TRBV7-2 and TRBJ2-5, with 8 bases matching TRBD1. This CDR3 comprises 16 residues. Germline values: CDR1 SGHTA, CDR2 FQGNSA. V lost 0 bases to trimming and J lost 0 bases; unmatched junction nucleotides: 3.

The V and J genes are TRBV4-3 and TRBJ2-3, with a tentative D call TRBD1 (6 bases). Germline-derived CDR1 and CDR2 are LGHNA and YSLEER. V gave up 0 bases and J gave up 2 bases, with 9 bases separating them. CDR3 length equals 15 residues. CDR3 sequence: CASSQDLGATDTQYF. CDR3 in DNA: TGCGCCAGCAGCCAAGATTTGGGGGCCACAGATACGCAGTATTTT.

The chain carries TRBV5-6 and TRBJ2-1; TRBD2 matches at 10 bases. Trimming removed 2 bases from V and 7 bases from J; junction bases left unmatched: 9. Germline assignment: CDR1 SGHDT and CDR2 YYEEEE. The CDR3 has 16 amino acids. The CDR3 is CASSFGWLAGVNEQFF. CDR3 nucleotides: TGTGCCAGCAGCTTTGGATGGCTAGCGGGAGTAAATGAGCAGTTCTTC.

The chain carries TRBV5-8 and TRBJ2-3, with TRBD2 matching 13 bases. Germline V gene lookup returns CDR1 SGHTS and CDR2 YDEGEE. The length of the CDR3 is 16 residues. J lost 1 base, V lost 4 bases, and 3 bases had no gene match. DNA of the CDR3: TGTGCCAGCAGCCTAGGACTAGCGGGGGGCACAGATACGCAGTATTTT. It specifies CASSLGLAGGTDTQYF.

The V call is TRBV28, the J call TRBJ1-1; possibly TRBD1 for D (5 bases). CDR1 and CDR2 from the germline V gene are MDHEN and SYDVKM. V was shortened by 5 bases and J by 6 bases, with 16 bases between the two germline ends. The CDR3 totals 14 residues. CDR3 residues: CASSPSVQGPEAFF. The CDR3 DNA is TGTGCCAGCAGTCCGTCGGTGCAGGGCCCTGAAGCTTTCTTT.

The chain carries TRBV10-2 and TRBJ1-6, with no clear D. The CDR3 has 17 residues. Germline CDR1 is WSHSY and CDR2 is SAAADI. V lost 3 bases to trimming and J lost 0 bases, with 12 bases between them. DNA for the CDR3: TGCGCCAGCAGTGACAGGCCTTCGAGCTCCTATAATTCACCCCTCCACTTT. The encoded protein is CASSDRPSSSYNSPLHF.

The chain combines TRBV6-1 with TRBJ2-3; TRBD2 matches 12 bases. Trimming at V came to 5 bases and at J to 3 bases, leaving 3 bases not matched to a gene. There are 15 residues in the CDR3. Germline V gives CDR1 MNHNS, CDR2 SASEGT. The CDR3 DNA sequence: TGTGCCAGCAGTAGGACTAGCGGGGTTACAGATACGCAGTATTTT. This gives the protein CASSRTSGVTDTQYF.

The chain employs TRBV5-1 and TRBJ1-2; 8 nucleotides line up with TRBD1. Unmatched junction bases numbered 7, after V lost 2 bases and J lost 4 bases. The V gene's germline CDR1 is SGHRS and CDR2 YFSETQ. This CDR3 spans 15 amino acids. CDR3: CASSFSQGGFYGYTF. CDR3 DNA: TGCGCCAGCAGCTTCTCACAGGGGGGATTCTATGGCTACACCTTC.

This chain connects TRBV7-9 to TRBJ2-5; tentative D call: TRBD2 (5 bases). Germline CDR1 reads SEHNR; CDR2 reads FQNEAQ (reference sequence). The CDR3 has 12 amino acids. With 6 bases removed from V and 5 bases from J, the gap between germline ends came to 10 bases. CDR3 coding DNA: TGTGCCAGCAGTTCGGACTCGGAGACCCAGTACTTC. Protein: CASSSDSETQYF.

V usage is TRBV14 and J usage is TRBJ1-2, with 7 positions matching TRBD1. Trimming at V came to 3 bases and at J to 4 bases, leaving 5 bases not matched to a gene. Germline V gene data show CDR1 as SGHDN and CDR2 as FVKESK. The CDR3 covers 14 residues. The CDR3 sequence is CASSHGTDLYGYTF. In DNA form, the CDR3 reads TGTGCCAGCAGCCACGGGACAGACCTCTATGGCTACACCTTC.

This clone was detected only once. The rearrangement joins TRBV6-6 to TRBJ1-1; weak D call: TRBD1 (5 bases). The CDR3 sequence is 13 residues long. The ends were cut back, 5 bases at V and 0 bases at J, with 7 bases in the middle. From germline, CDR1 is MNHNY and CDR2 SVGAGI (reference sequence). The CDR3 DNA sequence: TGTGCCAGCAGTGCACAGGTGAACACTGAAGCTTTCTTT. Encoded protein: CASSAQVNTEAFF.

The chain links TRBV18 to TRBJ2-3, with D hard to call. The CDR3 sequence is 13 residues long. CDR1 and CDR2 from the germline V gene are KGHSH and LQKENI. Trimming left V 4 bases short and J 9 bases short, with 14 bases between. CDR3 region: CASSLDPSQTQYF. The DNA for the CDR3 is TGTGCCAGCTCACTGGACCCCTCACAGACGCAGTATTTT.

The gene calls are TRBV7-8 and TRBJ1-6; unclear D gene. The germline CDR1 and CDR2 sequences are SGHVS and FQNEAQ. This CDR3 is 16 amino acids long. V was trimmed by 1 base and J by 0 bases, leaving 7 bases between them. DNA for the CDR3: TGTGCCAGCAGCTTAGTGGGCAGCTCCTATAATTCACCCCTCCACTTT. This encodes CASSLVGSSYNSPLHF.

The rearrangement joins TRBV18 to TRBJ1-1, with 7 bases aligning to TRBD1. Looked up from germline, CDR1 is KGHSH and CDR2 is LQKENI. CDR3 length equals 13 residues. V shed 5 bases, J shed 3 bases, and the junction held 3 bases outside the gene matches. The CDR3 DNA is TGTGCCAGCTCAGAAGGACAGGACACTGAAGCTTTCTTT. Its protein is CASSEGQDTEAFF. Supplemented by reference TRBV18 and TRBJ1-1, the full variable domain reads NAGVMQNPRHLVRRRGQEARLRCSPMKGHSHVYWYRQLPEEGLKFMVYLQKENIIDESGMPKERFSAEFPKEGPSILRIQQVVRGDSAAYFCASSEGQDTEAFFGQGTRLTVV.

The chain links TRBV7-9 to TRBJ1-1, with D uncertain. Trimming took 4 bases from V and 6 from J, leaving 21 bases between them. In germline, CDR1 is SEHNR, CDR2 FQNEAQ (reference sequence). CDR3 length equals 16 residues. The CDR3 sequence is CASSSFSRTLGSEAFF. The CDR3 DNA is TGTGCCAGCAGCTCCTTTTCCCGCACCTTGGGCTCTGAAGCTTTCTTT.

V and J are TRBV6-5 and TRBJ2-1; 10 bases align to TRBD1. Losses at the gene ends were 0 bases for V and 2 bases for J; bases not matched to a gene: 1. This CDR3 is 16 amino acids long. The germline V gene encodes CDR1 MNHEY and CDR2 SVGAGI. For the CDR3, the DNA is TGTGCCAGCAGTTACTCTGGGACAGGGGCCTACAATGAGCAGTTCTTC. Translation: CASSYSGTGAYNEQFF.

The chain combines TRBV5-1 with TRBJ2-5; D not resolved. V was shortened by 1 base and J by 5 bases, with 6 bases between the two germline ends. Looked up from germline, CDR1 is SGHRS and CDR2 is YFSETQ. The CDR3 totals 12 residues. DNA for the CDR3: TGCGCCAGCAGCTTGTCACTGGAGACCCAGTACTTC. Its protein product is CASSLSLETQYF.

CDR3: CASILGRRGGPLNEKLFF. CDR3 nucleotide sequence: TGTGCCAGCATCTTAGGCAGGAGGGGGGGGCCCCTTAATGAAAAACTGTTTTTT. This chain connects TRBV9 to TRBJ1-4; D possibly corresponds to TRBD1 (6 bases). CDR1 is SGDLS, CDR2 YYNGEE, per germline. This CDR3 comprises 18 residues. Trimming pared 6 bases from V and 4 bases from J, leaving 25 bases between.

V gene TRBV10-3 combines with J gene TRBJ2-3; 10 nucleotides line up with TRBD1. Germline-derived CDR1 and CDR2 are ENHRY and SYGVKD. With V trimmed by 7 bases and J by 4 bases, 5 bases remained unmatched. The CDR3 sequence is 14 residues long. Written as DNA, the CDR3 is TGTGCCATCACCGGGACAGGGGTGGCAGATACGCAGTATTTT. This sequence encodes CAITGTGVADTQYF.

The CDR3 spells CASSLVTSGATDTQYF. The CDR3, as DNA: TGTGCCAGCAGCTTAGTTACTAGCGGGGCCACAGATACGCAGTATTTT. V and J are TRBV13 and TRBJ2-3; 10 positions agree with TRBD2. CDR1 and CDR2 from the germline V gene are PRHDT and FYEKMQ (reference sequence). This CDR3 is 16 amino acids long. Trimming took 1 base from V and 2 from J; bases not matched to a gene: 3.

The CDR3 is CAWSGGQGANTQYF. The CDR3 DNA sequence: TGTGCCTGGAGTGGGGGACAGGGGGCAAATACGCAGTATTTT. The chain has TRBV30 and TRBJ2-3; 12 positions match TRBD1. The CDR3 totals 14 residues. V was clipped by 1 base and J by 7 bases; unmatched bases: 3. Germline V CDR1 and CDR2: GTSNPN, SVGIG (reference sequence).

This clone was picked up one time. CDR3 DNA: TGTGCCAGCAGCGTCAACAGTTTGGGGAGCACAGATACGCAGTATTTT. Encoded protein: CASSVNSLGSTDTQYF. This chain uses TRBV9 with TRBJ2-3; D ambiguous. Germline V lookup: CDR1 SGDLS, CDR2 YYNGEE. Trimming cost V 2 bases and J 0 bases, with 13 bases left between them. CDR3 length equals 16 residues.

The chain recombines TRBV5-1 with TRBJ2-2, with D perhaps TRBD1 or TRBD2 (5 bases each). The CDR3 runs to 13 residues. Germline V gives CDR1 SGHRS, CDR2 YFSETQ. Trimming left V 4 bases short and J 6 bases short, with 10 bases between. CDR3 loop: CASSPLGAGELFF. Written as DNA, the CDR3 is TGCGCCAGCAGCCCCCTGGGGGCCGGGGAGCTGTTTTTT.

J is TRBJ1-1 and V is TRBV2; TRBD1 matches 8 bases. The germline V gene has CDR1 SNHLY and CDR2 FYNNEI. V lost 6 bases to trimming and J lost 3 bases; unmatched junction nucleotides: 12. This CDR3 is built from 16 residues. CDR3 protein: CASSLGQGRLDTEAFF. CDR3 DNA: TGTGCCAGCAGCCTAGGACAGGGCAGGTTGGACACTGAAGCTTTCTTT.

This clone has more than one count but fewer than ten. The V and J genes are TRBV4-3 and TRBJ2-1, with 9 bases fitting TRBD1. Germline V lookup: CDR1 LGHNA, CDR2 YSLEER. The junction had 9 bases not matched to a gene; V was cut back by 4 bases and J by 2 bases. The CDR3 spans 17 residues. The CDR3 coding sequence is TGCGCCAGCAGCCCCAAACAAGGACAGGGGCCCTACAATGAGCAGTTCTTC. Translated: CASSPKQGQGPYNEQFF.

V is TRBV7-9 and J is TRBJ2-5; D tentatively reads TRBD1 or TRBD2 (5 bases each). Germline lookup yields CDR1 SEHNR and CDR2 FQNEAQ (reference sequence). The CDR3 covers 13 residues. Trimming pared 5 bases from V and 5 bases from J, leaving 12 bases between. This CDR3 is CASSPGTEETQYF. For the CDR3, the DNA is TGTGCCAGCAGCCCGGGGACGGAGGAGACCCAGTACTTC.

This clone ranks as large. The genes are TRBV2 and TRBJ1-1; 9 bases are shared with TRBD1. V trimming: 11 bases; J trimming: 5 bases; junction bases outside the gene matches: 9. The CDR3 is 13 residues long. Per the germline V gene, CDR1 is SNHLY and CDR2 is FYNNEI. DNA of the CDR3: TGTGCCTCACGGGACAGGGCGGAAACTGAAGCTTTCTTT. Amino acid sequence: CASRDRAETEAFF.

The chain carries TRBV9 and TRBJ2-3, with TRBD1 identical over 9 bases. The CDR3 consists of 14 residues. Losses at the gene ends were 4 bases for V and 3 bases for J; bases not matched to a gene: 3. Germline values: CDR1 SGDLS, CDR2 YYNGEE. The CDR3 DNA reads as TGTGCCAGCAGCCTGGGACAGGGAACAGATACGCAGTATTTT. Protein: CASSLGQGTDTQYF.

This rearrangement joins TRBV19 to TRBJ1-5; D is possibly TRBD1 (5 bases). CDR1 is LNHDA, CDR2 SQIVND, per germline (reference sequence). The CDR3 contains 15 residues. Between the trimmed V and J ends, which lost 1 base and 9 bases, there was a span of 16 bases. In DNA form, the CDR3 reads TGTGCCAGTAGTATAGGAGGCAGGGCAGCCTCGCCCCAGCATTTT. The encoded protein is CASSIGGRAASPQHF.

The sample holds a few counts of this clone. The chain uses TRBV19 and TRBJ2-4; the D gene is possibly TRBD2 (6 bases). With 4 bases removed from V and 9 bases from J, the gap between germline ends came to 19 bases. Per the germline V gene, CDR1 is LNHDA and CDR2 is SQIVND (reference sequence). This CDR3 region has 15 residues. The CDR3 region is CASSNSGSGVSIQYF. Here the CDR3 DNA reads TGTGCCAGTAGTAACTCAGGGTCGGGGGTAAGCATTCAGTACTTC. The full variable domain, in which reference TRBV19 and TRBJ2-4 provide the parts outside the CDR3, is DGGITQSPKYLFRKEGQNVTLSCEQNLNHDAMYWYRQDPGQGLRLIYYSQIVNDFQKGDIAEGYSVSREKKESFPLTVTSAQKNPTAFYLCASSNSGSGVSIQYFGAGTRLSVL.

This clone was picked up a small number of times. The chain is built from TRBV11-2 and TRBJ1-1, with D unclear. V lost 0 bases and J lost 4, with 12 bases in between. Germline V gene sequence: CDR1 SGHAT, CDR2 FQNNGV. The CDR3 sequence is 15 residues long. The CDR3 DNA follows: TGTGCCAGCAGCTTAGAACGCGTAGGCGGCACTGAAGCTTTCTTT. This encodes CASSLERVGGTEAFF.